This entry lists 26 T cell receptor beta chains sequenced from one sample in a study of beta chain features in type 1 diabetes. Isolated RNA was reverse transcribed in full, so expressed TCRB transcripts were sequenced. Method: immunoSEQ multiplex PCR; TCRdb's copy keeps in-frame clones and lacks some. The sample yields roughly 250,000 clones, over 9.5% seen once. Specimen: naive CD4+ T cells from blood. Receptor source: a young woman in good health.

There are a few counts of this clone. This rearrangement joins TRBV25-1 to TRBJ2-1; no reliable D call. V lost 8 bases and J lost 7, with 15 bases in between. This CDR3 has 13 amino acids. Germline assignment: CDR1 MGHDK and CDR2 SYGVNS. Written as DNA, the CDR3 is TGTGCCAGCCCTCGCGGCCCGCAAAATGAGCAGTTCTTC. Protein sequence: CASPRGPQNEQFF.

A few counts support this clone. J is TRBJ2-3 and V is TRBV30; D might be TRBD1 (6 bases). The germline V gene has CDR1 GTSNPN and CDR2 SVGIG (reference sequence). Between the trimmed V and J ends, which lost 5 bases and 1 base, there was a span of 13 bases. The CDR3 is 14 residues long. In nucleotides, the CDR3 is TGTGCCTGGGGACAGATCGGGGGCACAGATACGCAGTATTTT. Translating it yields CAWGQIGGTDTQYF. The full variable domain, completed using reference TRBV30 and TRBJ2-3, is SQTIHQWPATLVQPVGSPLSLECTVEGTSNPNLYWYRQAAGRGLQLLFYSVGIGQISSEVPQNLSASRPQDRQFILSSKKLLLSDSGFYLCAWGQIGGTDTQYFGPGTRLTVL.

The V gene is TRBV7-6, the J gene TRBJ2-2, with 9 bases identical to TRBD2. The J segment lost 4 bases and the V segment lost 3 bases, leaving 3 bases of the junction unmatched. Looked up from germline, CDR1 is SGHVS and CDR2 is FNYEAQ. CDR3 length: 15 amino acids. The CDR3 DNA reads TGTGCCAGCAGCTTCTTGACTAGCGGCACCGGGGAGCTGTTTTTT. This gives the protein CASSFLTSGTGELFF.

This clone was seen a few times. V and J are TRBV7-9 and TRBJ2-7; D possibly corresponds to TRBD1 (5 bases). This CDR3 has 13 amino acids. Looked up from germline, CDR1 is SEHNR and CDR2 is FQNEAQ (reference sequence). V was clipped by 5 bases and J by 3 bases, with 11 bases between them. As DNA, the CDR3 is TGTGCCAGCAGCGTCCACCAGGGCTACGAGCAGTACTTC. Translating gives CASSVHQGYEQYF.

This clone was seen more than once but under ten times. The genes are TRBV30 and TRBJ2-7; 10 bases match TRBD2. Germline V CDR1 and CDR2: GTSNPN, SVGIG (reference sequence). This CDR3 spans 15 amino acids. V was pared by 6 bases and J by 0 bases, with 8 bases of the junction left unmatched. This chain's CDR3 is CACSGLAESSYEQYF. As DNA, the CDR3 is TGTGCCTGCTCCGGACTAGCGGAGAGCTCCTACGAGCAGTACTTC.

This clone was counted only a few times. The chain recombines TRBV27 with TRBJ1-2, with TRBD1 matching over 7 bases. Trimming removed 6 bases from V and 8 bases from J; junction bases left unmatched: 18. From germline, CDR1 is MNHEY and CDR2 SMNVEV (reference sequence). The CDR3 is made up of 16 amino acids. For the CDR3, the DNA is TGTGCCAGCAGGAGAACTCTAGGGGGCAGGTCTGAAGGCTACACCTTC. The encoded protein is CASRRTLGGRSEGYTF.

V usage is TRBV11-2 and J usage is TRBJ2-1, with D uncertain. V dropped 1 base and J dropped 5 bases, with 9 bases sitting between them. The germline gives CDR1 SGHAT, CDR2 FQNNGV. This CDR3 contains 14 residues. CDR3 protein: CASSLGGLNNEQFF. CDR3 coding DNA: TGTGCCAGCAGCTTAGGAGGTCTGAACAATGAGCAGTTCTTC.

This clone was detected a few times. The CDR3 region has the DNA TGTGCCAGCAGTGAAGCTGGGACAGGGGGGACTGAAGCTTTCTTT. Its translation is CASSEAGTGGTEAFF. V is TRBV2 and J is TRBJ1-1, with 11 bases identical to TRBD1. The CDR3 has 15 amino acids. V was pared by 0 bases and J by 5 bases, with 2 bases of the junction left unmatched. Germline V CDR1 and CDR2: SNHLY, FYNNEI.

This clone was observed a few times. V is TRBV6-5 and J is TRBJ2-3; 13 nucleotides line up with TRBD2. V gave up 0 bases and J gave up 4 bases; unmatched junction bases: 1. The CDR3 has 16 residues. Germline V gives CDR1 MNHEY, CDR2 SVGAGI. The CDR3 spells CASSYSTSGRPDTQYF. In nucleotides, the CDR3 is TGTGCCAGCAGTTACTCGACTAGCGGGAGGCCAGATACGCAGTATTTT.

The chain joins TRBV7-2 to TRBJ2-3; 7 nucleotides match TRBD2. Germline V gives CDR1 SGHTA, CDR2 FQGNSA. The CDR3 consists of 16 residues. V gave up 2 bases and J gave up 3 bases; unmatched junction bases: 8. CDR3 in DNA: TGTGCCAGCAGCTTAAGACTAGCCGGAGGGACAGATACGCAGTATTTT. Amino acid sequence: CASSLRLAGGTDTQYF.

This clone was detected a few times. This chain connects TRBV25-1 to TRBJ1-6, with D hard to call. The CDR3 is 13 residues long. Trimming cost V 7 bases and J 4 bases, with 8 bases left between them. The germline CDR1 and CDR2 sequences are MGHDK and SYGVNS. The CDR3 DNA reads TGTGCCAGCATCGGGAGGTATAATTCACCCCTCCACTTT. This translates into CASIGRYNSPLHF.

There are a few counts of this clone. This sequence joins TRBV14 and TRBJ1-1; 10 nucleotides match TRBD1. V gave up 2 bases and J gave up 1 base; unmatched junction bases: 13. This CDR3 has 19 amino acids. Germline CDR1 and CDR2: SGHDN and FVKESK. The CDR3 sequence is CASSQFYLRDRGTNTEAFF. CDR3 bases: TGTGCCAGCAGCCAATTTTACCTCCGGGACAGGGGAACGAACACTGAAGCTTTCTTT. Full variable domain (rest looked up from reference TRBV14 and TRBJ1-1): EAGVTQFPSHSVIEKGQTVTLRCDPISGHDNLYWYRRVMGKEIKFLLHFVKESKQDESGMPNNRFLAERTGGTYSTLKVQPAELEDSGVYFCASSQFYLRDRGTNTEAFFGQGTRLTVV.

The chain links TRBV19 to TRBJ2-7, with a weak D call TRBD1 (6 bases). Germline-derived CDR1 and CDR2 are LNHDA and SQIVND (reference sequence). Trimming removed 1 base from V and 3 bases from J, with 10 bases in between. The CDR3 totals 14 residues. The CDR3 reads CASSIGGHLYEQYF. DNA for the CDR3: TGTGCCAGTAGTATAGGGGGACACCTCTACGAGCAGTACTTC. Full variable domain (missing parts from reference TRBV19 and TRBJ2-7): DGGITQSPKYLFRKEGQNVTLSCEQNLNHDAMYWYRQDPGQGLRLIYYSQIVNDFQKGDIAEGYSVSREKKESFPLTVTSAQKNPTAFYLCASSIGGHLYEQYFGPGTRLTVT.

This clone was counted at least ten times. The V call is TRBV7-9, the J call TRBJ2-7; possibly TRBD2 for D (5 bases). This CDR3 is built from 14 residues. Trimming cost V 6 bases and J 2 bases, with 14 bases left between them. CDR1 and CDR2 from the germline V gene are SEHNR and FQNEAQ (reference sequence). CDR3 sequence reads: CASSPRELTYEQYF. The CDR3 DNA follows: TGTGCCAGCAGTCCCCGGGAATTAACCTACGAGCAGTACTTC.

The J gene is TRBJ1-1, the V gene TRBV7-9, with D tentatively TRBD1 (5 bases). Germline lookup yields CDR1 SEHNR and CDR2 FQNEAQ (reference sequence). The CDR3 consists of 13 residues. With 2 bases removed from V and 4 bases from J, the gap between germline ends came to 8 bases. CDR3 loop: CASSLMGGTEAFF. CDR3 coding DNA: TGTGCCAGCAGCTTAATGGGGGGCACTGAAGCTTTCTTT.

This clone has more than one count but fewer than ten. The CDR3 here is CASSPSSAGLISYEQYF. CDR3 nucleotide sequence: TGTGCCAGCTCACCGAGCTCCGCGGGTCTGATCTCCTACGAGCAGTACTTC. The rearrangement links TRBV18 to TRBJ2-7, with a weak D call TRBD2 (5 bases). With 3 bases removed from V and 0 bases from J, the gap between germline ends came to 18 bases. This CDR3 region has 17 residues. Germline V gives CDR1 KGHSH, CDR2 LQKENI.

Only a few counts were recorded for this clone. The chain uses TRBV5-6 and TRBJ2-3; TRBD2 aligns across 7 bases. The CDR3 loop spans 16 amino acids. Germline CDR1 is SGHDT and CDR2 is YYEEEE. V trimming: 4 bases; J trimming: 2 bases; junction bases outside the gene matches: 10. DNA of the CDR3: TGTGCCAGCAGCGTGAAGCGGGGTATATCCACAGATACGCAGTATTTT. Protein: CASSVKRGISTDTQYF.

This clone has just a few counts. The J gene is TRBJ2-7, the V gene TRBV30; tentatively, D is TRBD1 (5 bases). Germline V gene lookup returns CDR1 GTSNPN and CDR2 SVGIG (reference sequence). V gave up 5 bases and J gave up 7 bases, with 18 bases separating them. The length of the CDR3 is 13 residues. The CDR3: CAWDRDQLGEQYF. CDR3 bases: TGTGCCTGGGACAGAGATCAGCTCGGGGAGCAGTACTTC.

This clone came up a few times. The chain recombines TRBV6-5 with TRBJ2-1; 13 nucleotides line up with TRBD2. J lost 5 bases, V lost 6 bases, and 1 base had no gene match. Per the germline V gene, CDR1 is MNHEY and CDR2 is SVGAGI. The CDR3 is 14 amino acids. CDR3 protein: CASRTSGGNNEQFF. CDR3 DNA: TGTGCCAGCAGGACTAGCGGGGGGAACAATGAGCAGTTCTTC.

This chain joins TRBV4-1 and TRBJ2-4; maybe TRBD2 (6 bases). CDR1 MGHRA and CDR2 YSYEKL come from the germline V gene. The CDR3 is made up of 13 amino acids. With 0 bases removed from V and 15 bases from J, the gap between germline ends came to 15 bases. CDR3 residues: CASSQDLGTGGYF. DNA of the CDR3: TGCGCCAGCAGCCAAGATCTGGGGACCGGGGGGTACTTC.

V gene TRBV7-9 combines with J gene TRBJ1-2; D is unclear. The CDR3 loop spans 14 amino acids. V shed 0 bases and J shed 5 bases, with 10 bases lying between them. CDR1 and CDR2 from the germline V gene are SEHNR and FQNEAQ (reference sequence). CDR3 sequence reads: CASSLALREYGYTF. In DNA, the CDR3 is TGTGCCAGCAGCTTAGCGCTAAGGGAGTATGGCTACACCTTC.

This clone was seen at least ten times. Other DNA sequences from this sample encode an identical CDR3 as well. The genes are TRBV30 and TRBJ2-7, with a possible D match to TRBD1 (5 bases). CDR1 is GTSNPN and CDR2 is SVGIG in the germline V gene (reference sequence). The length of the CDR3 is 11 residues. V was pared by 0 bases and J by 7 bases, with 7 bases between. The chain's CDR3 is CAWSVQVEQYF. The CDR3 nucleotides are TGTGCCTGGAGTGTACAGGTAGAGCAGTACTTC. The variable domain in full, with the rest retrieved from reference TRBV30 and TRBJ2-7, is SQTIHQWPATLVQPVGSPLSLECTVEGTSNPNLYWYRQAAGRGLQLLFYSVGIGQISSEVPQNLSASRPQDRQFILSSKKLLLSDSGFYLCAWSVQVEQYFGPGTRLTVT.

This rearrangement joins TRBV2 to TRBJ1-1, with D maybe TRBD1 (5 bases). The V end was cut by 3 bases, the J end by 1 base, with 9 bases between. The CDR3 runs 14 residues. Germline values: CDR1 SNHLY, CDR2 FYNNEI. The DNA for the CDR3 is TGTGCCAGCAGTGAGGATGGACAGAACACTGAAGCTTTCTTT. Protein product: CASSEDGQNTEAFF.

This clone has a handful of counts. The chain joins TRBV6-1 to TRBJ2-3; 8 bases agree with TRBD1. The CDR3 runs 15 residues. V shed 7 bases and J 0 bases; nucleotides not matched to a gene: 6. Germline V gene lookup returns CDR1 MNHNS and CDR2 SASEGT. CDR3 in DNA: TGTGCCAGCACTAGACAGGGGACTAGCACAGATACGCAGTATTTT. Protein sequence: CASTRQGTSTDTQYF.

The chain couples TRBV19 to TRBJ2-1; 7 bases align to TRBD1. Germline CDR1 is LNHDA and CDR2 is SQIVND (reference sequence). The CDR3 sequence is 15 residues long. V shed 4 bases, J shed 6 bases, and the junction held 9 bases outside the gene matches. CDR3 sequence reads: CASSRVGTAINEQFF. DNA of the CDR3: TGTGCCAGTAGTAGGGTCGGGACAGCCATCAATGAGCAGTTCTTC.

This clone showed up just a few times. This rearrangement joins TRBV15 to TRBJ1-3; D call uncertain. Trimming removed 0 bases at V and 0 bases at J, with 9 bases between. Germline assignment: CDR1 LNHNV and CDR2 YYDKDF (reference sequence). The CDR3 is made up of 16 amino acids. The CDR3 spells CATSREKLLSGNTIYF. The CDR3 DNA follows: TGTGCCACCAGCAGAGAGAAACTTCTCTCTGGAAACACCATATATTTT.